This note documents a single T cell receptor beta chain sequence. This receptor's antigen is unknown. Base qualities are not provided; no much larger clone lies one nucleotide away. The source of the sample is a study of shared clonotypes between healthy human individuals (TCRdb year 2020). Study-level background: The cohort included a few men and two women between 18 and 49 years of age. For each donor, CD4 naive and CD4 memory were each run on three plates, CD8 naive on two plates, and CD8 memory on one plate. Blood TCR repertoires of five healthy adults were deeply sequenced to estimate repertoire size and the extent of clonotype sharing between individuals. To increase sequencing depth and limit assay-specific biases, TCR repertoire library preparation and sequencing were carried out by different laboratories using diverse techniques. Between about 0.9 and 9 billion PBMCs per donor were obtained by leukapheresis. General study outcomes and caveats: Sampling was restricted to blood, and TCR repertoires in tissue are likely to differ from TCR repertoires in blood. Around 5.4% of naive CD4, around 3.6% of naive CD8, around 2.3% of memory CD4, and over 0.35% of memory CD8 clonotypes were shared across a few donors. Incomplete sequencing was indicated by rarefaction of sorted-subset datasets, despite the large sequencing depth. The genetic and exposure-history diversity represented was limited by the small number of donors. Based on pairwise subsampling, the degree of clonotype sharing among donors was expected to be affected by sequencing depth. Naive subsets generally had larger estimated clonotype richness than memory subsets. Compared with non-shared clonotypes, clonotypes shared by all four sorted-subset donors had higher generation probabilities.

There are 15 amino acids in the CDR3, from cysteine to phenylalanine inclusive. The only DNA kept is the CDR3, 45 bases in frame from the first base. Per the germline V gene, KGHSH is the CDR1 and LQKENI is the CDR2. V is reduced by 1 base and J by 3 bases, leaving a spacing of 7 bases between them. Healthy HIV-negative adults with no recently reported acute infections or vaccinations were included as donors. Only Caucasian adults living in Nashville, Tennessee, USA were represented among the donors. CD4+ T cells were enriched by magnetic negative selection, after which naive cells were positively selected on CD45RA and the negative fraction was taken as the memory subset. Blood was collected by leukapheresis, and PBMCs were isolated by Ficoll-Histopaque density gradient centrifugation and then cryopreserved in liquid nitrogen vapor phase. Purity and quantity of every magnetically sorted T cell population were checked by analytical flow cytometry. From each sorted fraction, genomic DNA was isolated and quantified by UV absorbance on a Nanodrop 2000c.

Using the deep immunoSEQ assay, TCR CDR3 regions were amplified from genomic DNA by multiplex PCR. Extracted genomic DNA from each cell subset was distributed evenly across all wells of several immunoSEQ 96-well plates, and each plate was treated as a replicate. For sorted subsets, each replicate PCR was loaded with 200 ng genomic DNA, equivalent to roughly 30,000 T cell genomes. Purified libraries were quantified with a Qubit 3.0 fluorometer, sized on a Bioanalyzer 2100, and re-quantified with the KAPA Library Quantification kit. A separate single-read 150-cycle Illumina NextSeq 550 flow cell was used to sequence each immunoSEQ 96-well plate. On the authors' methods: Because only junctional sequences without quality scores were contained in the immunoSEQ output, filtering matching that applied to full-length reads could not be performed. To assign V/J genes and CDR3, sequences were annotated using PyIR, a Python wrapper for IgBLAST v1.9, with IMGT germline references. Reads were filtered out if the reads had weak V/J assignments (E-value above 1e-6), no CDR3, stop codons, out-of-frame junctions, or ambiguous translated residues. V3J clonotypes were defined as sequences sharing an identical inferred V gene, J gene, and CDR3 amino acid sequence. The percentage overlap between two repertoires was calculated by dividing the number of shared unique clonotypes by the size of the smaller repertoire. Three approaches were used to assess repertoire richness: RTK rarefaction, the Chao1 estimator, and Recon v2.1 estimates of unobserved clonotypes. For all TCRbeta clonotypes obtained by the gDNA method from a handful of donors, generation probabilities were computed with OLGA. Drawn from immuneACCESS, this table holds only the in-frame rearrangements with V and J called that TCRdb kept. Clones are partly lost; checked studies trace under half to an unresolved V gene and leave the rest unexplained. Clone size and V and J calls were adopted from that table, with D and trimming inferred from the DNA. Recorded for this sample are 2,500,000 or so clones; 93% of them occurred a single time. Approximately 0.37% of the sample lies in the top ten.

The clonotype was recovered from a young man in good health. Some clones in this sample may be carry-over from other donors' samples. The sequence links TRBV18 to TRBJ2-6; the D region possibly corresponds to TRBD1 (5 bases align). Sequences were obtained from naive CD4+ T cells from PBMCs. Explained via the paper, the cell subset or site label denotes: CD45RA+ positively selected. Read as DNA, the sequence is TGTGCCAGCTCACCACGGGGCGATGGGGCCAACGTCCTGACTTTC. Translated, it reads CASSPRGDGANVLTF.